This TCR beta chain originates from a study of T cells in women clearing cervical HPV infection. Libraries were prepared by immunoSEQ multiplex PCR; TCRdb keeps only in-frame clonotypes and omits some of them. Seen in this sample are tens of thousands of clones; the ten most common clones hold approximately 0.9%. Concerning this clone itself: The CDR3 is cut off 3 residues early in the read; its end comes from the germline J gene.

The CDR3 sequence is 16 residues long. CDR1 is WNHNN and CDR2 is SYGVQD in the germline V gene (reference sequence). Between the trimmed V and J ends, which lost 1 base and 4 bases, there was a span of 14 bases. The chain uses TRBV10-1 and TRBJ2-1, with D possibly matching TRBD2 (6 bases). The specimen sequenced was blood buffy coat. The sequence was obtained from a woman between 18 and 70 years old with a cervical HPV16 infection that either progressed to CIN3+ or cleared (not recorded which). CDR3 sequence: CASSEYVAGTYNEQFF. The covered CDR3 bases are TGCGCCAGCAGTGAGTACGTGGCGGGGACTTACAATGAG.